A selection of T cell receptor beta chains follows, all from one sample in a study of CD4 T cells in relation to SARS-CoV-2 and coronaviruses. TCRdb keeps only in-frame clones here, not all; method: immunoSEQ multiplex PCR. The sample has 17,000 or so clones; over 60% are singletons. These receptors' antigens are unknown. Sample: CD4+ T cells from PBMCs, cultured in vitro. These receptors all stem from a human donor in good health. Each CDR3 is given with its conserved first and last residue. D genes are given only for firm matches. Not every row has a clone size; where given, it reads once, few, many or a size class.

v_call	d_call	j_call	clone_size	cdr3_aa	cdr3_nt
TRBV7-9	-	TRBJ1-2	-	CASSVDTDGYTF	TGTGCCAGCAGCGTAGATACGGATGGCTACACCTTC
TRBV25-1	TRBD1	TRBJ1-4	-	CASSEIRGWDATNEKLFF	TGTGCCAGCAGTGAAATCAGGGGGTGGGATGCAACTAATGAAAAACTGTTTTTT
TRBV6-5	-	TRBJ2-2	-	CASALGTGELFF	TGTGCCAGCGCTTTAGGGACCGGGGAGCTGTTTTTT
TRBV2	TRBD1	TRBJ1-1	-	CASKGTANTEAFF	TGTGCCAGCAAGGGGACAGCGAACACTGAAGCTTTCTTT
TRBV30	TRBD1	TRBJ1-2	-	CAWSVRDRGRRGYTF	TGTGCCTGGAGTGTACGGGACAGGGGGCGCCGGGGCTACACCTTC
TRBV20-1	-	TRBJ2-1	few	CSASAGPNEQFF	TGCAGTGCTAGTGCAGGACCCAATGAGCAGTTCTTC
TRBV18	-	TRBJ1-5	few	CASSRTWNQPQHF	TGTGCCAGCTCACGGACTTGGAATCAGCCCCAGCATTTT
TRBV5-5	-	TRBJ1-2	-	CASSLDPDRGYGYTF	TGTGCCAGCAGCTTGGATCCGGATCGGGGCTATGGCTACACCTTC
TRBV6-5	-	TRBJ2-6	-	CASRAMGSGANVLTF	TGTGCCAGCAGAGCGATGGGCTCTGGGGCCAACGTCCTGACTTTC
TRBV28	-	TRBJ2-2	-	CASSSPAGELFF	TGTGCCAGCAGTTCGCCGGCCGGGGAGCTGTTTTTT
TRBV4-1	-	TRBJ1-5	-	CASSQESRRNQPQHF	TGCGCCAGCAGCCAAGAGAGCAGGCGCAATCAGCCCCAGCATTTT
TRBV30	-	TRBJ1-5	-	CALQNKGLRSQPQHF	TGTGCCCTGCAAAACAAGGGACTGAGGAGTCAGCCCCAGCATTTT
TRBV4-1	-	TRBJ1-6	few	CASSQPTGFGNNSPLHF	TGCGCCAGCAGCCAGCCGACAGGTTTTGGTAATAATTCACCCCTCCATTTT
TRBV6-7	-	TRBJ2-7	-	CASSPRTGPPYEQYF	TGTGCCAGCAGTCCCCGGACCGGACCACCCTACGAGCAGTACTTC
TRBV19	TRBD1	TRBJ1-5	-	CATNGDRAGQPQHF	TGTGCCACCAATGGGGACAGGGCTGGTCAGCCCCAGCATTTT
TRBV10-2	-	TRBJ1-1	-	CASSESRGAEAFF	TGCGCCAGCAGTGAGTCTCGAGGGGCTGAAGCTTTCTTT
TRBV6-5	TRBD1	TRBJ2-3	-	CASKRTGSTDTQYF	TGTGCCAGCAAAAGGACAGGGAGCACAGATACGCAGTATTTT
TRBV5-1	TRBD1	TRBJ2-7	few	CASTPTGGATYEQYF	TGCGCCAGCACTCCCACAGGGGGCGCGACTTACGAGCAGTACTTC
TRBV2	-	TRBJ2-7	-	CASRDQRYEQYF	TGTGCCAGCAGGGACCAAAGATACGAGCAGTACTTC
TRBV2	-	TRBJ2-1	few	CASSDRHTSYNEQFF	TGTGCCAGCAGTGACAGGCACACCTCCTACAATGAGCAGTTCTTC
TRBV7-3	-	TRBJ1-1	-	CASSLNRQDTEAFF	TGTGCCAGCAGCTTGAACCGGCAGGACACTGAAGCTTTCTTT
TRBV6-5	-	TRBJ2-2	once	CASSYTAIDTGELFF	TGTGCCAGCAGTTACACTGCAATTGACACCGGGGAGCTGTTTTTT
TRBV30	-	TRBJ1-4	-	CAWAPAPTNEKLFF	TGTGCCTGGGCCCCGGCCCCAACTAATGAAAAACTGTTTTTT
TRBV11-3	-	TRBJ1-3	-	CASSLGGNGNTIYF	TGTGCCAGCAGCTTAGGGGGGAATGGAAACACCATATATTTT
TRBV9	-	TRBJ2-5	-	CASSLEGTGLQETQYF	TGTGCCAGCAGCCTAGAGGGAACAGGCCTCCAAGAGACCCAGTACTTC
TRBV30	TRBD1	TRBJ1-1	few	CAWREGADTEAFF	TGTGCCTGGAGGGAGGGGGCCGACACTGAAGCTTTCTTT
TRBV3-1/TRBV3-2	TRBD1	TRBJ1-2	-	CASSRGQGNYGYTF	TGTGCCAGCAGCCGGGGACAGGGGAACTATGGCTACACCTTC
TRBV19	TRBD1	TRBJ1-2	-	CASSIGQGGIYGYTF	TGTGCCAGTAGTATCGGTCAAGGGGGCATCTATGGCTACACCTTC
TRBV7-3	-	TRBJ2-2	-	CASSLTFSTAAGELFF	TGTGCCAGCAGCTTAACGTTTTCTACAGCGGCCGGGGAGCTGTTTTTT
TRBV12-3/TRBV12-4	-	TRBJ2-5	-	CASSSGLGTQYF	TGTGCCAGCAGTTCAGGATTGGGGACCCAGTACTTC
TRBV3-1/TRBV3-2	TRBD2	TRBJ2-5	-	CASSPRTSGRAYVETQYF	TGTGCCAGCAGCCCCCGGACTAGCGGGAGGGCCTACGTGGAGACCCAGTACTTC
TRBV6-5	TRBD1	TRBJ2-1	-	CASSTGGRYNEQFF	TGTGCCAGCAGCACAGGGGGCAGGTACAATGAGCAGTTCTTC
TRBV30	-	TRBJ2-1	-	CAWSTRNNEQFF	TGTGCCTGGAGTACTAGGAACAATGAGCAGTTCTTC
TRBV5-5	TRBD2	TRBJ2-7	-	CASSVSGTSGSEQYF	TGTGCCAGCAGCGTCTCCGGGACTAGCGGGAGCGAGCAGTACTTC
TRBV24-1	-	TRBJ2-5	-	CATSGVGSPGPETQYF	TGTGCCACCAGTGGGGTAGGGTCCCCGGGGCCAGAGACCCAGTACTTC
TRBV7-4	-	TRBJ2-1	-	CASSLMAGASYNEQFF	TGTGCCAGCAGCTTAATGGCAGGGGCGTCCTACAATGAGCAGTTCTTC
TRBV3-1/TRBV3-2	TRBD1	TRBJ2-7	once	CASSHPPSGTVFYEQYF	TGTGCCAGCAGCCACCCACCCTCCGGGACAGTCTTCTACGAGCAGTACTTC
TRBV4-2	-	TRBJ2-7	few	CASSQAHEQYF	TGTGCCAGCAGCCAAGCCCACGAGCAGTACTTC
TRBV5-1	TRBD2	TRBJ2-7	-	CASSLESAGVGEQYF	TGCGCCAGCAGCTTGGAGTCTGCGGGAGTCGGCGAGCAGTACTTC
TRBV2	-	TRBJ1-5	few	CASSEWGGQKQPQHF	TGTGCCAGCAGTGAATGGGGGGGGCAAAAACAGCCCCAGCATTTT
TRBV6-5	-	TRBJ1-4	few	CASSRGDHEKLFF	TGTGCCAGCAGTAGGGGAGATCATGAAAAACTGTTTTTT
TRBV28	-	TRBJ1-2	-	CASRGARDYGYTF	TGTGCCAGCAGAGGGGCGCGTGACTATGGCTACACCTTC
TRBV6-5	-	TRBJ2-2	-	CASRDSTGELFF	TGTGCCAGCAGGGACTCCACCGGGGAGCTGTTTTTT
TRBV19	-	TRBJ2-3	-	CASSPTGQAQYF	TGTGCCAGTAGTCCAACCGGGCAGGCGCAGTATTTT
TRBV7-2	TRBD2	TRBJ2-1	once	CASSQRAGGPDEQFF	TGTGCCAGCAGCCAAAGAGCGGGAGGGCCTGATGAGCAGTTCTTC
TRBV2	TRBD1	TRBJ2-7	-	CASRKGTGGYEQYF	TGTGCCAGCAGGAAAGGGACAGGGGGTTACGAGCAGTACTTC
TRBV12-3/TRBV12-4	TRBD1	TRBJ2-4	-	CASRGQGSDIQYF	TGTGCCAGCAGGGGACAGGGGAGCGACATTCAGTACTTC
TRBV6-4	TRBD1	TRBJ1-2	-	CASSVGTGRNYGYTF	TGTGCCAGCAGTGTCGGGACAGGGAGGAACTATGGCTACACCTTC
TRBV5-5	-	TRBJ2-7	few	CASSPEAGQSTYEQYF	TGTGCCAGCAGCCCGGAGGCGGGACAGAGCACCTACGAGCAGTACTTC
TRBV7-6	TRBD2	TRBJ2-1	-	CASSLALAGDPNEQFF	TGTGCCAGCAGCTTAGCTTTAGCGGGAGATCCCAATGAGCAGTTCTTC
TRBV14	-	TRBJ2-1	-	CASSPYKDGLFYNEQFF	TGTGCCAGCAGCCCGTATAAGGACGGATTATTCTACAATGAGCAGTTCTTC
TRBV7-9	-	TRBJ2-1	few	CASSLSGGNEQFF	TGTGCCAGCAGCTTATCCGGGGGCAATGAGCAGTTCTTC
TRBV7-2	TRBD2	TRBJ2-2	-	CASSLSSGGDGELFF	TGTGCCAGCAGCTTATCTAGCGGGGGGGACGGGGAGCTGTTTTTT
TRBV6-1	-	TRBJ1-4	once	CASSEGRVFGDATNEKLFF	TGTGCCAGCAGTGAAGGAAGAGTGTTTGGGGACGCAACTAATGAAAAACTGTTTTTT
TRBV7-9	-	TRBJ1-2	-	CASSTSNRLSNYGYTF	TGTGCCAGCAGCACCTCAAACAGGCTTTCTAACTATGGCTACACCTTC